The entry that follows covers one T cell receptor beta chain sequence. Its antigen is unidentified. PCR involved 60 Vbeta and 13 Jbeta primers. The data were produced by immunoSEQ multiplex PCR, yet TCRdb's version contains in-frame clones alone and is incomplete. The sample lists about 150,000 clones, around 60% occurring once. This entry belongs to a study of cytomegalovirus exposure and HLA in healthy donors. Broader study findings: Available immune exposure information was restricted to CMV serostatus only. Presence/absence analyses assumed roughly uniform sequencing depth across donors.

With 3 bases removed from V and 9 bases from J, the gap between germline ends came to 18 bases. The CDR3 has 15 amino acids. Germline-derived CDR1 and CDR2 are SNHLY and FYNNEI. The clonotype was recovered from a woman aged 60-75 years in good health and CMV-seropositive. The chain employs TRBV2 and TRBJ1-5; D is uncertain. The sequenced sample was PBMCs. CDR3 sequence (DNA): TGTGCCAGCAGTGAGCGGCGGCGATTCGATCTGCCCCAGCATTTT. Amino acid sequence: CASSERRRFDLPQHF.